The rows below give T cell receptor beta chains drawn from one sample of a study of Ad26.COV2.S vaccination and SARS-CoV-2 variants. Sequenced by immunoSEQ multiplex PCR; TCRdb stores in-frame clones only, minus some. The repertoire has roughly 450,000 clones, 75% to 95% of them found once; the top ten carry more than 9%. The material sequenced was peripheral blood, taken in a trial of Ad26.COV2.S vaccine versus placebo. These receptors all come from a person aged 18-65 years who received the Ad26.COV2.S COVID-19 vaccine or a placebo. Each CDR3 is given with its conserved first and last residue. A D gene is named only where the DNA matches it firmly. Not every row has a clone size; where given, it reads once, few, many or a size class.

d_call	j_call	v_call	clone_size	cdr3_aa	cdr3_nt
-	TRBJ1-5	TRBV2	-	CASSDGQLGNQPQHF	TGTGCCAGCAGCGATGGACAGCTGGGCAATCAGCCCCAGCATTTT
-	TRBJ2-3	TRBV7-9	-	CASSPRFGGLSTDTQYF	TGTGCCAGCAGCCCCCGGTTCGGCGGTCTGAGCACAGATACGCAGTATTTT
TRBD1	TRBJ2-7	TRBV19	-	CASSMFGTGAYEQYF	TGTGCCAGTAGTATGTTCGGGACAGGGGCCTACGAGCAGTACTTC
TRBD1	TRBJ1-4	TRBV5-4	once	CASSLSGGDEKLFF	TGTGCCAGCAGCTTGTCAGGGGGTGATGAAAAACTGTTTTTT
-	TRBJ1-4	TRBV6-5	-	CASRGGGPGEKLFF	TGTGCCAGCAGGGGAGGGGGACCTGGTGAAAAACTGTTTTTT
-	TRBJ2-1	TRBV9	-	CASSVSGYEQFF	TGTGCCAGCAGCGTTTCCGGTTATGAGCAGTTCTTC
-	TRBJ2-3	TRBV5-4	-	CASSLGADTQYF	TGTGCCAGCAGCTTGGGCGCAGATACGCAGTATTTT
-	TRBJ2-5	TRBV7-2	-	CASSLILAQTQYF	TGTGCCAGCAGCTTAATCCTAGCGCAGACCCAGTACTTC
-	TRBJ2-1	TRBV9	-	CASSPRREAYNEQFF	TGTGCCAGCAGCCCTAGAAGGGAAGCTTACAATGAGCAGTTCTTC
TRBD1	TRBJ1-4	TRBV10-3	-	CAVSQGAGTEKLFF	TGTGCCGTATCACAGGGGGCCGGGACGGAAAAACTGTTTTTT
-	TRBJ2-7	TRBV20-1	-	CSARVAHEQYF	TGCAGTGCTAGGGTAGCTCACGAGCAGTACTTC
-	TRBJ1-2	TRBV7-9	-	CASGGLLYGYTF	TGTGCCTCTGGGGGCCTCCTCTATGGCTACACCTTC
-	TRBJ2-1	TRBV30	-	CAWTGSRNEQFF	TGTGCCTGGACAGGGTCCAGAAATGAGCAGTTCTTC
-	TRBJ2-5	TRBV2	once	CASRGEETQYF	TGTGCCAGCAGAGGGGAAGAGACCCAGTACTTC
TRBD1	TRBJ2-7	TRBV6-6	-	CASRLGQGGRAYEQYF	TGTGCCAGCAGGCTGGGACAGGGGGGTAGGGCCTACGAGCAGTACTTC
-	TRBJ2-7	TRBV6-8	-	CASSSLPVVRGPYEQYF	TGTGCCAGCAGTTCACTCCCTGTGGTACGGGGCCCCTACGAGCAGTACTTC
-	TRBJ1-5	TRBV6-6	-	CASSYSSVLEPQHF	TGTGCCAGCAGTTACTCGAGCGTATTGGAGCCCCAGCATTTT
-	TRBJ2-3	TRBV18	-	CASSPRTGFTDTQYF	TGTGCCAGCTCACCACGTACAGGGTTCACAGATACGCAGTATTTT
-	TRBJ2-1	TRBV24-1	-	CATSPGTRYNEQFF	TGTGCCACCAGCCCCGGGACTCGTTACAATGAGCAGTTCTTC
-	TRBJ1-6	TRBV5-1	-	CASSFEGSPLHF	TGCGCCAGCAGCTTCGAGGGTTCACCCCTCCACTTT
TRBD1	TRBJ2-4	TRBV6-5	-	CASRGQGEAKNIQYF	TGTGCCAGCAGGGGACAGGGAGAGGCCAAAAACATTCAGTACTTC
TRBD2	TRBJ2-3	TRBV5-4	-	CASSSREGGDTQYF	TGTGCCAGCAGCTCCCGGGAGGGAGGAGATACGCAGTATTTT
TRBD1	TRBJ1-3	TRBV7-9	-	CASRTTGEGNTIYF	TGTGCCAGCAGAACGACAGGGGAAGGAAACACCATATATTTT
TRBD2	TRBJ2-7	TRBV5-1	-	CASSATSAPYEQYF	TGCGCCAGCAGCGCAACTAGCGCTCCCTACGAGCAGTACTTC
-	TRBJ2-1	TRBV5-4	-	CASSFRTEQFF	TGTGCCAGCAGCTTTCGGACAGAGCAGTTCTTC
-	TRBJ2-7	TRBV12-3/TRBV12-4	-	CASSLDHSYEQYF	TGTGCCAGCAGTCTCGACCACTCCTACGAGCAGTACTTC